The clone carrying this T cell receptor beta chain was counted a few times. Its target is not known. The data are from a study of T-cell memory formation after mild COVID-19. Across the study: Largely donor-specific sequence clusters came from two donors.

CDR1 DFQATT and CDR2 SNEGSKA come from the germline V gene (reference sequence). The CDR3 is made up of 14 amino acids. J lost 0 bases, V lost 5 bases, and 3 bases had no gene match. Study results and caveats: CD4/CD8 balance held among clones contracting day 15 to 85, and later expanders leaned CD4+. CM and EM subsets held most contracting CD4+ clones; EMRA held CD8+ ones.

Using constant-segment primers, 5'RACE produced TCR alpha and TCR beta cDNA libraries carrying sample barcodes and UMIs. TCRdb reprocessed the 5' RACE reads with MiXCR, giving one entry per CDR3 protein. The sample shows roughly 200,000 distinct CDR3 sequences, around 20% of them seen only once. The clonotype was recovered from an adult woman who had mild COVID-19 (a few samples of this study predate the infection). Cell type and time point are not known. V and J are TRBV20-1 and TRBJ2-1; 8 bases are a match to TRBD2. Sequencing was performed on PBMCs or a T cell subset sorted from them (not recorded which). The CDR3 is CSALAGTSYNEQFF. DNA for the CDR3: TGCAGTGCTTTAGCGGGGACCTCCTACAATGAGCAGTTCTTC.